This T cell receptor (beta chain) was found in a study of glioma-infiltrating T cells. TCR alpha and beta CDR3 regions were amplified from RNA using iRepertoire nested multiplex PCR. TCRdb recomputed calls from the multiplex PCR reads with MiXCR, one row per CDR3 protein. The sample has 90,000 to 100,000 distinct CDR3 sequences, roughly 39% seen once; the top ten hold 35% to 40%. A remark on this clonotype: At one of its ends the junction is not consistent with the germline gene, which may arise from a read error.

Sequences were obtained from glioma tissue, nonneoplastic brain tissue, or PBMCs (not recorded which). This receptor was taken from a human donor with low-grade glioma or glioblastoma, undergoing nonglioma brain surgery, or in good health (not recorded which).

The CDR3 sequence is CASSPGTSLNGQFF. The CDR3 coding sequence is TGTGCCAGCAGTCCGGGGACTAGCTTAAATGGGCAGTTCTTC. V and J are TRBV6-2 or TRBV6-3 and TRBJ2-1; 9 bases line up with TRBD2. The CDR3 totals 14 residues. CDR1 and CDR2 from the germline V gene are MNHEY and SVGEGT.